This T cell receptor (beta chain) was captured by sequencing in a study of blood T cells in healthy people across ages. The V segment lost 1 base and the J segment 5 bases; nucleotides outside the gene matches: 2. CDR1 is SGHRS, CDR2 YFSETQ, per germline. This CDR3 is built from 15 residues. As regards this clonotype: What it recognizes is unknown.

The second PCR ran about 6 to 12 cycles with a sample-barcoded 5' primer and J-beta primers. TCRdb called the 5' RACE reads again in MiXCR, with one record for every CDR3 protein. Among hundreds of thousands of distinct CDR3 sequences listed, 58% were seen once. Study-wide findings and caveats: Naive T cell percentage and TCR beta diversity correlated strongly. Observed TCR beta diversity per million T cells went down as age went up. This fall followed a roughly linear course with age. Unknown CMV status may confound age-related changes in expanded clones.

This receptor was obtained from a man aged 25-45 years in good health. The chain combines TRBV5-1 with TRBJ2-3; 12 bases line up with TRBD2. The sequenced sample consisted of blood. The CDR3 DNA is TGCGCCAGCAGCTTGATGACTAGCGGGGGAGATACGCAGTATTTT. It codes for CASSLMTSGGDTQYF. Complete variable domain (other parts from reference TRBV5-1 and TRBJ2-3): KAGVTQTPRYLIKTRGQQVTLSCSPISGHRSVSWYQQTPGQGLQFLFEYFSETQRNKGNFPGRFSGRQFSNSRSEMNVSTLELGDSALYLCASSLMTSGGDTQYFGPGTRLTVL.